These 25 T cell receptor beta chains came from one sample sequenced in a study of cytomegalovirus exposure and HLA in healthy donors (dated by TCRdb to 2016 to 2017). Receptor libraries were prepared by the immunoSEQ multiplex PCR assay. Not all clones reach the TCRdb copy of this immuneACCESS table, which keeps in-frame sequences only. Checked studies attribute under half of the gap to unresolved V genes and leave the rest unexplained. Across this sample there are approximately 110,000 clones, with approximately 90% seen only once. The biggest ten clones account for 3% to 4% of the sample. Material for sequencing was PBMCs. These receptors came from a woman younger than 30 in good health and CMV-seropositive.

This clone was picked up a small number of times. The J gene is TRBJ1-6, the V gene TRBV5-5; possibly TRBD1 for D (6 bases). The CDR3 totals 17 residues. CDR1 and CDR2 (germline): SGHKS, YYEKEE (reference sequence). V dropped 0 bases and J dropped 6 bases, with 16 bases sitting between them. CDR3: CASSLAATLQGNSPLHF. CDR3 DNA sequence: TGTGCCAGCAGCTTGGCCGCGACGTTACAGGGTAATTCACCCCTCCACTTT.

The chain carries TRBV9 and TRBJ2-1; 9 nucleotides align to TRBD2. The CDR3 consists of 16 residues. V was clipped by 0 bases and J by 2 bases; unmatched bases: 3. CDR1 and CDR2 (germline): SGDLS, YYNGEE. The CDR3 loop is CASSVDLAGTYNEQFF. The CDR3 nucleotides are TGTGCCAGCAGCGTAGACCTAGCGGGAACCTACAATGAGCAGTTCTTC.

V gene TRBV5-1 combines with J gene TRBJ2-3; D may be TRBD1 (6 bases). The germline V gene encodes CDR1 SGHRS and CDR2 YFSETQ. This CDR3 has 15 amino acids. Trimming left V 5 bases short and J 2 bases short, with 15 bases between. CDR3 in DNA: TGCGCCAGCAGTTCCGGGACACTCCCCACAGATACGCAGTATTTT. Translation gives CASSSGTLPTDTQYF.

V and J are TRBV6-4 and TRBJ2-7; D is ambiguous. V was pared by 6 bases and J by 0 bases, with 6 bases between. This CDR3 has 12 amino acids. CDR1 MRHNA and CDR2 SNTAGT come from the germline V gene. This CDR3 reads CASRPSSYEQYF. The CDR3, as DNA: TGTGCCAGCAGACCGAGCTCCTACGAGCAGTACTTC.

The table lists this clone with a few counts. V gene TRBV6-1 combines with J gene TRBJ1-2; maybe TRBD1 (5 bases). From germline, CDR1 is MNHNS and CDR2 SASEGT. This CDR3 region has 11 residues. In DNA form, the CDR3 reads TGTGCAACGGGGGGGAGCTATGGCTACACCTTC. The encoded protein is CATGGSYGYTF.

The CDR3 DNA reads as TGTGCCAGCAGTTCCCTATTTACTAGCGATGATGAGCAGTTCTTC. This sequence encodes CASSSLFTSDDEQFF. The genes are TRBV6-5 and TRBJ2-1; TRBD2 matches at 7 bases. V trimming: 4 bases; J trimming: 8 bases; junction bases outside the gene matches: 11. Germline CDR1 is MNHEY and CDR2 is SVGAGI. CDR3 length equals 15 residues.

The chain is built from TRBV19 and TRBJ1-1, with 7 bases matching TRBD1. This CDR3 spans 16 amino acids. J was trimmed by 4 bases and V by 5 bases; bases with no gene match: 13. Germline assignment: CDR1 LNHDA and CDR2 SQIVND (reference sequence). CDR3 nucleotide sequence: TGTGCCAGTAGTCCCTTAAGGGGGCAGGGGTTCACTGAAGCTTTCTTT. It codes for CASSPLRGQGFTEAFF.

The chain couples TRBV5-1 to TRBJ2-7; 13 bases line up with TRBD2. Germline V lookup: CDR1 SGHRS, CDR2 YFSETQ. This CDR3 spans 15 amino acids. V shed 4 bases, J shed 3 bases, and the junction held 4 bases outside the gene matches. CDR3 residues: CASSAGTSGNYEQYF. CDR3 nucleotides: TGCGCCAGCAGCGCTGGGACTAGCGGGAACTACGAGCAGTACTTC.

This chain uses TRBV28 with TRBJ2-2; 7 bases agree with TRBD1. Per the germline V gene, CDR1 is MDHEN and CDR2 is SYDVKM. This CDR3 spans 12 amino acids. Trimming cost V 8 bases and J 4 bases; bases outside gene matches: 1. DNA of the CDR3: TGTGCCAGCGACAGGGCCACCGGGGAGCTGTTTTTT. Protein sequence: CASDRATGELFF. Complete variable domain (other parts from reference TRBV28 and TRBJ2-2): DVKVTQSSRYLVKRTGEKVFLECVQDMDHENMFWYRQDPGLGLRLIYFSYDVKMKEKGDIPEGYSVSREKKERFSLILESASTNQTSMYLCASDRATGELFFGEGSRLTVL.

The chain couples TRBV7-3 to TRBJ2-3; TRBD2 matches at 7 bases. V lost 0 bases, J lost 3 bases, and 0 bases stayed unmatched. This CDR3 has 14 residues. Germline lookup yields CDR1 SGHTA and CDR2 FQGTGA. The CDR3 nucleotides are TGTGCCAGCAGCTTAACGGGAGGGACAGATACGCAGTATTTT. Protein: CASSLTGGTDTQYF.

In the case of this clone: It is unclear where the CDR3 begins or ends on the DNA, so no DNA is shown, and the CDR3 is as TCRdb lists it. The chain couples TRBV28 to TRBJ1-2; the D call in the table, TRBD1, was not verified against the DNA. 14 amino acids form the CDR3, both terminal residues included. Germline V gives CDR1 MDHEN, CDR2 SYDVKM. CDR3 sequence reads: CASSSSTAYYGYTF.

This clone was seen a single time. J is TRBJ1-1 and V is TRBV5-1; no reliable D call. Deletions cut 3 bases from V and 1 base from J, with 13 bases between. Germline V gives CDR1 SGHRS, CDR2 YFSETQ. The CDR3 length is 15 residues. The CDR3 here is CASSYSILSNTEAFF. As DNA, the CDR3 is TGCGCCAGCAGCTACTCTATCCTCTCGAACACTGAAGCTTTCTTT.

The V call is TRBV13, the J call TRBJ2-3; TRBD2 matches 9 bases. Germline assignment: CDR1 PRHDT and CDR2 FYEKMQ (reference sequence). This CDR3 contains 15 residues. The junction had 6 bases not matched to a gene; V was cut back by 2 bases and J by 6 bases. CDR3 DNA sequence: TGTGCCAGCAGCTTAAAAGCGGGGGGAGGGGATACGCAGTATTTT. Residues: CASSLKAGGGDTQYF.

This chain connects TRBV19 to TRBJ2-3, with a weak D call TRBD2 (6 bases). V lost 0 bases and J 2 bases, leaving 9 bases between the germline ends. The CDR3 length is 15 residues. Germline V gene data show CDR1 as LNHDA and CDR2 as SQIVND (reference sequence). The CDR3 reads CASSIEPGDTDTQYF. The CDR3 region has the DNA TGTGCCAGTAGTATAGAGCCGGGGGACACAGATACGCAGTATTTT.

The chain has TRBV18 and TRBJ1-2; 9 bases are shared with TRBD1. The CDR3 is 14 amino acids. With 5 bases clipped from V and 6 bases from J, the junction kept 7 bases outside the gene matches. Per germline, CDR1 KGHSH and CDR2 LQKENI. Here the CDR3 DNA reads TGTGCCAGCTCAGCCCAACAGGGGGCGCATGGCTACACCTTC. This codes for CASSAQQGAHGYTF.

The chain is built from TRBV6-6 and TRBJ2-7; TRBD2 agrees at 9 bases. The V segment lost 9 bases and the J segment 2 bases; nucleotides outside the gene matches: 2. There are 12 residues in the CDR3. Germline assignment: CDR1 MNHNY and CDR2 SVGAGI (reference sequence). The CDR3 DNA follows: TGTGCCAGTAGCGGGAGCGCCTACGAGCAGTACTTC. It translates to CASSGSAYEQYF.

V is TRBV5-6 and J is TRBJ2-1, with D perhaps TRBD2 (6 bases). The CDR3 is 14 amino acids. V was clipped by 0 bases and J by 10 bases, with 14 bases between them. Germline-derived CDR1 and CDR2 are SGHDT and YYEEEE. The CDR3 sequence: CASSLGGTGREQFF. The CDR3 nucleotides are TGTGCCAGCAGCTTGGGAGGGACGGGGAGGGAGCAGTTCTTC.

The V and J genes are TRBV7-6 and TRBJ2-3; 15 bases map to TRBD2. Per germline, CDR1 SGHVS and CDR2 FNYEAQ. Trimming took 2 bases from V and 4 from J; bases not matched to a gene: 7. The length of the CDR3 is 18 residues. The CDR3 sequence: CASSLWTSGGALADTQYF. In DNA, the CDR3 is TGTGCCAGCAGCTTATGGACTAGCGGGGGGGCGCTTGCAGATACGCAGTATTTT.

The V and J genes are TRBV9 and TRBJ2-2, with 7 bases aligning to TRBD1. From germline, CDR1 is SGDLS and CDR2 YYNGEE. V gave up 0 bases and J gave up 4 bases; unmatched junction bases: 3. CDR3 length: 15 amino acids. The CDR3 coding sequence is TGTGCCAGCAGCGTAGATTGGGACAGCACCGGGGAGCTGTTTTTT. It specifies CASSVDWDSTGELFF.

V and J are TRBV19 and TRBJ1-2; TRBD1 matches 7 bases. CDR1 is LNHDA and CDR2 is SQIVND in the germline V gene (reference sequence). There are 15 residues in the CDR3. J gave up 4 bases and V 6 bases, and 11 bases lay outside the gene matches. The CDR3 DNA follows: TGTGCCAGTAGGAGCTCAGCAGGGGGGAGCTATGGCTACACCTTC. Its translation is CASRSSAGGSYGYTF.

This clone was picked up one time. The J gene is TRBJ2-1, the V gene TRBV9; 11 bases line up with TRBD2. Trimming removed 0 bases from V and 4 bases from J; junction bases left unmatched: 9. The V gene's germline CDR1 is SGDLS and CDR2 YYNGEE. There are 18 residues in the CDR3. The CDR3 DNA follows: TGTGCCAGCAGCGTAGGGGGCTCAACTAGCGGGAGATACAATGAGCAGTTCTTC. It is translated as CASSVGGSTSGRYNEQFF.

The DNA of the CDR3 is TGTGCCAGCAGTTTATCCCTGGGCGGGGGGGCCAGAGAGACCCAGTACTTC. Its protein product is CASSLSLGGGARETQYF. The rearrangement joins TRBV28 to TRBJ2-5; TRBD2 agrees at 9 bases. From germline, CDR1 is MDHEN and CDR2 SYDVKM. V gave up 1 base and J gave up 4 bases; unmatched junction bases: 10. There are 17 residues in the CDR3.

This chain joins TRBV10-2 and TRBJ2-2, with 11 bases that match TRBD1. CDR1 and CDR2 from the germline V gene are WSHSY and SAAADI. Trimming at V came to 6 bases and at J to 7 bases, leaving 4 bases not matched to a gene. This CDR3 has 14 amino acids. CDR3 nucleotides: TGCGCCAGCAGGGACAGGGGGCTTAACGGGGAGCTGTTTTTT. Its translation: CASRDRGLNGELFF.

The chain is built from TRBV19 and TRBJ1-1; TRBD1 is a possible D gene (6 bases). V lost 5 bases to trimming and J lost 5 bases, with 15 bases between them. The CDR3 consists of 14 residues. Per germline, CDR1 LNHDA and CDR2 SQIVND (reference sequence). The CDR3 sequence: CASSHRAIRTEAFF. The CDR3, as DNA: TGTGCCAGTAGTCACAGGGCGATAAGAACTGAAGCTTTCTTT.

This clone was seen more than once but under ten times. The chain employs TRBV11-2 and TRBJ2-7; D is possibly TRBD2 (6 bases). Trimming left V 5 bases short and J 0 bases short, with 14 bases between. The CDR3 extends over 15 amino acids. Germline CDR1 reads SGHAT; CDR2 reads FQNNGV. The CDR3 DNA reads as TGTGCCAGCAGCCGGCTCCGGGACTCCTCCTACGAGCAGTACTTC. Its protein product is CASSRLRDSSYEQYF.